Listed here is a single T cell receptor (beta chain). Assay: immunoSEQ multiplex PCR; the TCRdb copy retains only in-frame clones and omits some. Among under 200,000 clones, around 79% were seen once, and the ten largest hold roughly a sixth. The CDR3 is made up of 15 amino acids. In germline, CDR1 is KGHDR, CDR2 SFDVKD. V gave up 4 bases and J gave up 6 bases; unmatched junction bases: 8. The sample belongs to a study of blood T cell repertoires in COVID-19. Overall study context: T cells, B-cell-depleted T cells, or PBMCs supplied cDNA or gDNA.

The TCR sequence derives from a man between 60 and 70 years old with active or convalescent COVID-19. The sequenced material came from peripheral blood. V is TRBV24-1 and J is TRBJ1-5; 7 bases match TRBD1. Here the CDR3 reads CATSERGPRSQPQHF. The CDR3 DNA follows: TGTGCCACCAGTGAAAGGGGGCCGAGGTCTCAGCCCCAGCATTTT.